A selection of T cell receptor beta chains follows, all from one sample in a study of T cells in localized non-small cell lung cancer. Sequenced by immunoSEQ multiplex PCR; TCRdb stores in-frame clones only, minus some. This table holds over 9,500 clones, less than 30% found once. This material consisted of lung tumor tissue, taken before any cancer treatment. The source of these receptors is a man aged 40 to 69 with stage I lung adenocarcinoma. The CDR3 runs from the conserved cysteine through the conserved F or W. The D gene is left open where the match is weak. Only some rows state a clone size, as once, few, many or a class for expanded clones.

cdr3_nt cdr3_aa v_call clone_size d_call j_call
TGTGCCAGCAGTGGAGTCCGGGCCGCTGGAAACACCATATATTTT CASSGVRAAGNTIYF TRBV25-1 once - TRBJ1-3
TGTGCCAGTAGTATCTCTCTCGGCAGGACTGAAGCTTTCTTT CASSISLGRTEAFF TRBV19 few - TRBJ1-1
TGTGCCAGTAGCTACGAAGGAGGGGCAACCTACGAGCAGTACTTC CASSYEGGATYEQYF TRBV19 few - TRBJ2-7
TGTGCCAGTAAAGGACTGGACAGGTCGAATCAGCCCCAGCATTTT CASKGLDRSNQPQHF TRBV19 few TRBD1 TRBJ1-5
TGTGCCAGCAGCTTTTCGGACAGAAACACCGGGGAGCTGTTTTTT CASSFSDRNTGELFF TRBV11-3 few - TRBJ2-2
TGTGCCAGCAGCGAATCGGGCAGGTCCTACAATGAGCAGTTCTTC CASSESGRSYNEQFF TRBV9 - - TRBJ2-1
TGTGCCAGTAGTATACGGGGGATGAACACTGAAGCTTTCTTT CASSIRGMNTEAFF TRBV19 - - TRBJ1-1
TGTGCCAGCTCACCAAAGGGGAGCGGATGGGAGACCCAGTACTTC CASSPKGSGWETQYF TRBV18 - - TRBJ2-5
TGTGCCAGCAGCTTAGGAGGCGCAGGGTTGTACACTGAAGCTTTCTTT CASSLGGAGLYTEAFF TRBV11-3 - - TRBJ1-1
TGTGCCAGCAGCCCACAGGGTTTCCGGCTCTCTGGGGCCAACGTCCTGACTTTC CASSPQGFRLSGANVLTF TRBV11-3 - - TRBJ2-6
TGTGCCAGCAGCTTAACTAGCGGGGGGGCAAACGAGCAGTACTTC CASSLTSGGANEQYF TRBV11-3 few TRBD2 TRBJ2-7
TGTGCCAGCTCACGGGACAGAAACAATCAGCCCCAGCATTTT CASSRDRNNQPQHF TRBV18 - TRBD1 TRBJ1-5
TGTGCCAGCAGTGATCATGGGGGCGACGAGCAGTACTTC CASSDHGGDEQYF TRBV6-8 few - TRBJ2-7
TGTGCCAGCAGTTTGTGGCAGGGGGCGCGAGAAAAACTGTTTTTT CASSLWQGAREKLFF TRBV28 - TRBD1 TRBJ1-4
TGCGCCAGCAGCCTCGGCACGGGAGGCAATGAGCAGTTCTTC CASSLGTGGNEQFF TRBV4-1 - TRBD2 TRBJ2-1